Included here is one TCR beta chain sequence, with context. The data derive from a study of technical replicates of blood from several donors. Trimming removed 0 bases at V and 7 bases at J, with 13 bases between. CDR3 size: 15 residues. Germline loops: CDR1 SGHRS, CDR2 YFSETQ. Only in-frame clones appear in the TCRdb table, and some are missing; sequencing was by immunoSEQ multiplex PCR. The table lists some 73,000 clones, roughly 90% of them singletons, with about 4.3% in the top ten. The chain uses TRBV5-1 and TRBJ1-4, with D possibly matching TRBD1 (5 bases). The clonotype was recovered from a human donor in good health. Some clones in this sample may be carry-over from other donors' samples. The sequenced sample consisted of PBMCs. The chain's CDR3 is CASSLAREVREKLFF. As DNA, the CDR3 is TGCGCCAGCAGCTTGGCCAGGGAGGTTCGTGAAAAACTGTTTTTT. Based on the CDR3 plus reference TRBV5-1 and TRBJ1-4, the full variable domain is KAGVTQTPRYLIKTRGQQVTLSCSPISGHRSVSWYQQTPGQGLQFLFEYFSETQRNKGNFPGRFSGRQFSNSRSEMNVSTLELGDSALYLCASSLAREVREKLFFGSGTQLSVL.